This T cell receptor (beta chain) was retrieved from a study of monozygotic twins with inflammatory bowel disease. Findings and caveats of the study: Especially with disease activity, IBD patients had fewer clonotypes in common with others than healthy twins did.

Whole blood without T cell sorting served as the source of isolated total RNA. Note on this clonotype: Antigen: not known.

TCRdb reprocessed the 5' RACE reads and stores each CDR3 protein as one record, lacking DNA. This repertoire includes fewer than 550,000 distinct CDR3 sequences. From germline, CDR1 is SGHTA and CDR2 FQGTGA. The CDR3 contains 19 residues. The TCR sequence derives from a human donor with ulcerative colitis or Crohn's disease, or a healthy co-twin of an affected twin (not recorded which). The chain couples TRBV7-3 to TRBJ2-2; TCRdb indicates TRBD1, and absent DNA this call remains unverified. What was sequenced was blood. The CDR3: CASSLTVGQAGGNTGELFF.